Listed below are T cell receptor beta chains from one sample, sequenced in a study of control samples from healthy donors and cancer patients. Produced via immunoSEQ multiplex PCR; TCRdb's table is partial and in-frame only. This sample carries over 200,000 clones, around 79% of them seen once, and the ten largest clones take 13%. What was sequenced was PBMCs. The receptor set was obtained from a woman aged 55-69 years with lung cancer. CDR3s include the opening cysteine and the closing phenylalanine or tryptophan. A D gene is named only where the DNA matches it firmly. Size is omitted from some rows. Given values are once, few, many or a class for expanded clones.

j_call clone_size v_call d_call cdr3_aa cdr3_nt
TRBJ2-7 once TRBV4-2 NA CASSQVGGYEQYF TGTGCCAGCAGCCAAGTTGGGGGCTACGAGCAGTACTTC
TRBJ1-4 once TRBV7-6 TRBD1 CASSSLSGGGNEKLFF TGTGCCAGCAGCTCCTTATCAGGGGGGGGTAATGAAAAACTGTTTTTT
TRBJ2-7 once TRBV5-6 NA CASSLGRGNYEQYF TGTGCCAGCAGCTTGGGACGGGGAAACTACGAGCAGTACTTC
TRBJ1-2 few TRBV5-1 TRBD1 CATTPGQGAHGYTF TGCGCCACCACTCCGGGACAGGGGGCGCATGGCTACACCTTC
TRBJ2-7 once TRBV12-5 NA CASGFLWAGDYEQYF TGTGCTAGTGGTTTCCTGTGGGCAGGGGACTACGAGCAGTACTTC
TRBJ2-5 NA TRBV6-5 TRBD2 CASRTSGEETQYF TGTGCCAGCAGGACTAGCGGGGAAGAGACCCAGTACTTC
TRBJ2-3 NA TRBV9 NA CASSAGAGERTDTQYF TGTGCCAGCAGCGCAGGGGCGGGGGAGCGCACAGATACGCAGTATTTT
TRBJ2-7 NA TRBV7-8 TRBD1 CASSLRQGQAYEQYF TGTGCCAGCAGCTTACGACAGGGTCAGGCCTACGAGCAGTACTTC
TRBJ2-3 NA TRBV4-1 NA CASNGGASYTDTQYF TGCGCCAGCAACGGCGGGGCCTCCTACACAGATACGCAGTATTTT
TRBJ2-7 once TRBV19 TRBD1 CASRQTGTSGYEQYF TGTGCCAGTAGGCAGACAGGGACCTCTGGATACGAGCAGTACTTC
TRBJ1-1 once TRBV28 NA CASSPVNTEAFF TGTGCCAGCAGTCCGGTGAACACTGAAGCTTTCTTT
TRBJ1-1 NA TRBV28 NA CASIEGLNTEAFF TGTGCCAGCATCGAAGGACTGAACACTGAAGCTTTCTTT
TRBJ1-3 NA TRBV11-2 NA CASSLVVHSGNTIYF TGTGCCAGCAGCTTAGTGGTACATTCTGGAAACACCATATATTTT
TRBJ2-5 NA TRBV14 TRBD2 CASSPGTSGSLGETQYF TGTGCCAGCAGCCCCGGGACTAGCGGGAGTCTAGGAGAGACCCAGTACTTC
TRBJ1-1 NA TRBV7-9 NA CASKPLGTEAFF TGTGCCAGCAAACCTCTAGGGACTGAAGCTTTCTTT
TRBJ2-3 NA TRBV6-5 NA CASNHRSTDTQYF TGTGCCAGCAATCACAGATCCACAGATACGCAGTATTTT
TRBJ2-2 NA TRBV5-1 NA CASSLEHSNTGELFF TGCGCCAGCAGCTTGGAACATTCGAACACCGGGGAGCTGTTTTTT
TRBJ1-2 NA TRBV5-1 NA CASSLDREGGYTF TGCGCCAGCAGCTTGGACAGGGAGGGAGGCTACACCTTC
TRBJ1-1 NA TRBV19 TRBD1 CASRDRGITEAFF TGTGCCAGTAGGGACAGGGGGATCACTGAAGCTTTCTTT
TRBJ1-1 NA TRBV28 NA CASSLTVYTEAFF TGTGCCAGCAGTTTAACGGTATACACTGAAGCTTTCTTT
TRBJ2-7 NA TRBV7-2 NA CASSLALPGTYEQYF TGTGCCAGCAGCTTAGCGCTACCGGGGACCTACGAGCAGTACTTC
TRBJ1-1 NA TRBV5-4 NA CASSKTAGRTEAFF TGTGCCAGCAGCAAGACAGCGGGGCGGACTGAAGCTTTCTTT
TRBJ1-5 NA TRBV28 NA CASSSRGREPQHF TGTGCCAGCAGTTCCAGGGGAAGGGAGCCCCAGCATTTT
TRBJ2-5 NA TRBV7-3 TRBD2 CASSPTGLQETQYF TGTGCCAGCAGCCCCACGGGACTACAAGAGACCCAGTACTTC
TRBJ2-2 NA TRBV11-3 NA CASSLGPNTGELFF TGTGCCAGCAGCTTAGGCCCTAACACCGGGGAGCTGTTTTTT
TRBJ1-3 once TRBV19 NA CASRGPGNTIYF TGTGCCAGCAGGGGCCCTGGAAACACCATATATTTT
TRBJ1-2 NA TRBV5-8 TRBD1 CASSYPGQGAGYTF TGTGCCAGCAGTTACCCGGGACAGGGCGCTGGCTACACCTTC
TRBJ2-1 NA TRBV4-1 TRBD2 CASSLRLAGDNEQFF TGCGCCAGCAGCCTTCGACTAGCGGGGGACAATGAGCAGTTCTTC
TRBJ1-1 NA TRBV10-2 NA CASSEGNTEAFF TGCGCCAGCAGTGAGGGGAACACTGAAGCTTTCTTT
TRBJ2-1 NA TRBV6-2/TRBV6-3 TRBD2 CASSTVAGGAYNEQFF TGTGCCAGCAGTACGGTAGCGGGAGGGGCCTACAATGAGCAGTTCTTC
TRBJ1-6 NA TRBV28 NA CASSMAQGQSSPLHF TGTGCCAGCAGTATGGCCCAGGGGCAGTCTTCACCCCTCCACTTT
TRBJ2-7 NA TRBV28 NA CASSPRYEQYF TGTGCCAGCAGTCCTCGCTACGAGCAGTACTTC